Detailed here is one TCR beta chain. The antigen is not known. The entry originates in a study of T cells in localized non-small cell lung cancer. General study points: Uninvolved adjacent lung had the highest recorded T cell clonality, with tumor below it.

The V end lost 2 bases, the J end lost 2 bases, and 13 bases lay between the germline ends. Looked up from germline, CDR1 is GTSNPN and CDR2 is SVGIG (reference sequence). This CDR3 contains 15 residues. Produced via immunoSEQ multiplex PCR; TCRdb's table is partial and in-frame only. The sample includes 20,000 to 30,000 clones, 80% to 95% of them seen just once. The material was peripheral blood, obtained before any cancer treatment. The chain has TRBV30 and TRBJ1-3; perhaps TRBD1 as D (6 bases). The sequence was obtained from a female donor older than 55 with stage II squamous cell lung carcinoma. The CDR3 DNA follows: TGTGCCTGGAGTCCACAGGGTAGGCCTGGAAACACCATATATTTT. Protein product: CAWSPQGRPGNTIYF.